One and the same sample provided the 31 T cell receptor beta chains below, sequenced in a study of T cell responses to AZD1222 COVID-19 vaccine. TCRdb's table, derived via immunoSEQ multiplex PCR, lists solely in-frame clones and lacks some. There are around 120,000 clones in the sample; 92% occur only once, and approximately 7.9% lies in the top ten. The sequenced sample was peripheral blood, obtained 28 days after the second AZD1222 dose. These receptors were collected from an adult who received the AZD1222 COVID-19 vaccine.

The chain carries TRBV27 and TRBJ1-2, with TRBD1 as a possible D gene (5 bases). The CDR3 is 14 amino acids. Germline lookup yields CDR1 MNHEY and CDR2 SMNVEV (reference sequence). The V end was cut by 8 bases, the J end by 6 bases, with 19 bases between. CDR3 DNA sequence: TGTGCCAGCTGGACCCTACAGACAGAAGATGGCTACACCTTC. Translating it yields CASWTLQTEDGYTF.

The chain recombines TRBV6-5 with TRBJ1-1; a possible D gene is TRBD1 (5 bases). The CDR3 is 12 amino acids. Trimming cost V 5 bases and J 1 base, with 5 bases left between them. Per germline, CDR1 MNHEY and CDR2 SVGAGI. This CDR3 is CASSTGNTEAFF. CDR3 nucleotide sequence: TGTGCCAGCAGTACAGGGAACACTGAAGCTTTCTTT.

This sequence joins TRBV25-1 and TRBJ1-2; tentatively, D is TRBD1 (5 bases). The CDR3 contains 14 residues. Germline V gives CDR1 MGHDK, CDR2 SYGVNS. The V end was cut by 2 bases, the J end by 6 bases, with 13 bases between. CDR3 nucleotide sequence: TGTGCCAGCAGTGAAAGGGCCAGGGTTGATGGCTACACCTTC. Its translation is CASSERARVDGYTF.

The gene calls are TRBV9 and TRBJ2-7, with D possibly TRBD1 on 6 matching bases. This CDR3 is 14 amino acids long. V lost 4 bases to trimming and J lost 2 bases, with 13 bases between them. The germline CDR1 and CDR2 sequences are SGDLS and YYNGEE. The CDR3 nucleotides read TGTGCCAGCAGCCCCCGACAGGAACCCTACGAGCAGTACTTC. Translation: CASSPRQEPYEQYF.

The chain recombines TRBV5-6 with TRBJ2-3, with D tentatively TRBD2 (6 bases). The V gene lost 4 bases and the J gene lost 6 bases, with 15 bases spanning the gap. The CDR3 contains 14 residues. CDR1 is SGHDT and CDR2 is YYEEEE in the germline V gene. This CDR3 is CASSPAGSRDTQYF. As DNA, the CDR3 is TGTGCCAGCAGCCCGGCGGGGTCTCGGGATACGCAGTATTTT.

This CDR3 is CASSFRGQGRNEQFF. DNA of the CDR3: TGCGCCAGCAGCTTTCGAGGACAGGGGCGAAATGAGCAGTTCTTC. The chain has TRBV5-1 and TRBJ2-1; 9 nucleotides line up with TRBD1. The V gene's germline CDR1 is SGHRS and CDR2 YFSETQ. Trimming took 2 bases from V and 7 from J; bases not matched to a gene: 7. This CDR3 region has 15 residues.

This clone has just one count. This sequence joins TRBV18 and TRBJ1-6, with 7 bases fitting TRBD1. CDR1 is KGHSH and CDR2 is LQKENI in the germline V gene. V lost 5 bases, J lost 5 bases, and 9 bases stayed unmatched. This CDR3 is built from 16 residues. This chain's CDR3 is CASSFAGTVNNSPLHF. The CDR3 DNA follows: TGTGCCAGCTCATTCGCCGGGACAGTGAATAATTCACCCCTCCACTTT.

This chain links TRBV6-1 with TRBJ2-3; 7 bases map to TRBD2. The CDR3 has 15 residues. Germline lookup yields CDR1 MNHNS and CDR2 SASEGT. J lost 5 bases, V lost 2 bases, and 7 bases had no gene match. CDR3 sequence: CASSEMGGFGDTQYF. CDR3 bases: TGTGCCAGCAGTGAAATGGGAGGGTTTGGAGATACGCAGTATTTT.

J is TRBJ1-1 and V is TRBV19; D gene ambiguous. The germline V gene has CDR1 LNHDA and CDR2 SQIVND (reference sequence). Trimming left V 3 bases short and J 5 bases short, with 13 bases between. The CDR3 has 14 amino acids. The chain's CDR3 is CASSISSMETEAFF. The CDR3 bases are TGTGCCAGTAGTATTTCATCTATGGAAACTGAAGCTTTCTTT. Using reference TRBV19 and TRBJ1-1 for the parts outside the CDR3, the full variable domain is DGGITQSPKYLFRKEGQNVTLSCEQNLNHDAMYWYRQDPGQGLRLIYYSQIVNDFQKGDIAEGYSVSREKKESFPLTVTSAQKNPTAFYLCASSISSMETEAFFGQGTRLTVV.

The chain carries TRBV19 and TRBJ2-2; either TRBD1 or TRBD2 may supply D (5 bases each). The germline V gene has CDR1 LNHDA and CDR2 SQIVND (reference sequence). This CDR3 spans 15 amino acids. V was clipped by 6 bases and J by 1 base, with 12 bases between them. The CDR3 region has the DNA TGTGCCAGTAGCGCTGGGGGACGGAACACCGGGGAGCTGTTTTTT. Protein: CASSAGGRNTGELFF.

This clone was seen a handful of times. The chain combines TRBV25-1 with TRBJ2-5; either TRBD1 or TRBD2 may fit D (5 bases each). Trimming pared 4 bases from V and 5 bases from J, leaving 14 bases between. In germline, CDR1 is MGHDK, CDR2 SYGVNS. This CDR3 is 14 amino acids long. CDR3 DNA sequence: TGTGCCAGCAGTGCCGGGGCCCGGTTGGAGACCCAGTACTTC. Translation gives CASSAGARLETQYF.

J is TRBJ2-1 and V is TRBV7-6, with a tentative D call TRBD2 (5 bases). Germline V gene lookup returns CDR1 SGHVS and CDR2 FNYEAQ. V dropped 2 bases and J dropped 7 bases, with 12 bases sitting between them. The CDR3 spans 14 residues. DNA of the CDR3: TGTGCCAGCAGCTTAACTAGTTTGGGAAATGAGCAGTTCTTC. Translating it yields CASSLTSLGNEQFF.

This rearrangement joins TRBV29-1 to TRBJ1-1; 7 bases are a match to TRBD1. V lost 6 bases to trimming and J lost 0 bases; unmatched junction nucleotides: 7. This CDR3 spans 14 amino acids. Germline V gives CDR1 SQVTM, CDR2 ANQGSEA. CDR3 amino acids: CSVTTGSLNTEAFF. CDR3 nucleotides: TGCAGCGTCACGACAGGGAGCCTGAACACTGAAGCTTTCTTT.

The sample holds one count of this clone. The chain is built from TRBV9 and TRBJ2-7; a possible D gene is TRBD2 (5 bases). Germline V lookup: CDR1 SGDLS, CDR2 YYNGEE. The length of the CDR3 is 13 residues. V was cut by 3 bases and J by 7 bases, with 14 bases left in between. The CDR3 loop is CASSAGGRGEQYF. In DNA form, the CDR3 reads TGTGCCAGCAGCGCCGGAGGACGGGGAGAGCAGTACTTC. Together with reference TRBV9 and TRBJ2-7, the CDR3 gives the full variable domain: DSGVTQTPKHLITATGQRVTLRCSPRSGDLSVYWYQQSLDQGLQFLIQYYNGEERAKGNILERFSAQQFPDLHSELNLSSLELGDSALYFCASSAGGRGEQYFGPGTRLTVT.

This clone was seen only once. V is TRBV2 and J is TRBJ1-1, with TRBD1 matching 8 bases. CDR3 length: 14 amino acids. Germline V gene data show CDR1 as SNHLY and CDR2 as FYNNEI. V gave up 6 bases and J gave up 1 base; unmatched junction bases: 4. This CDR3 is CASRQDRANTEAFF. The CDR3 bases are TGTGCCAGCAGGCAGGACAGGGCGAACACTGAAGCTTTCTTT.

The rearrangement joins TRBV5-1 to TRBJ2-3; 10 bases map to TRBD2. J was trimmed by 6 bases and V by 3 bases; bases with no gene match: 10. Looked up from germline, CDR1 is SGHRS and CDR2 is YFSETQ. The CDR3 runs 16 residues. In DNA, the CDR3 is TGCGCCAGCAGCTCGGTAGCGGGGGGAACAAGGGATACGCAGTATTTT. Translating it yields CASSSVAGGTRDTQYF.

The genes are TRBV28 and TRBJ2-7; 10 nucleotides agree with TRBD1. Germline CDR1 MDHEN, CDR2 SYDVKM. There are 13 residues in the CDR3. V lost 4 bases to trimming and J lost 4 bases; unmatched junction nucleotides: 1. The CDR3 DNA reads TGTGCCAGCAGTTCGGGACAGGGGTACGAGCAGTACTTC. This encodes CASSSGQGYEQYF.

This chain uses TRBV5-1 with TRBJ2-5; maybe TRBD1 (5 bases). This CDR3 comprises 14 residues. V was pared by 5 bases and J by 5 bases, with 16 bases between. Germline V CDR1 and CDR2: SGHRS, YFSETQ. The CDR3 nucleotides are TGCGCCAGCAGGCCTAGGGGCGTCCCCGAGACCCAGTACTTC. As protein: CASRPRGVPETQYF.

This clone was counted only a few times. The chain has TRBV5-6 and TRBJ2-2; maybe TRBD2 (5 bases). V was trimmed by 4 bases and J by 4 bases, leaving 11 bases between them. The CDR3 runs to 14 residues. Germline V lookup: CDR1 SGHDT, CDR2 YYEEEE. The DNA of the CDR3 is TGTGCCAGCAGCGAACCGGGATTCACCGGGGAGCTGTTTTTT. Translation: CASSEPGFTGELFF.

The chain recombines TRBV11-2 with TRBJ1-2; D might be TRBD1 (5 bases). Trimming pared 1 base from V and 4 bases from J, leaving 10 bases between. The CDR3 spans 14 residues. Germline CDR1 reads SGHAT; CDR2 reads FQNNGV. CDR3 nucleotides: TGTGCCAGCAGCTTAGCCAGGGCTGGCTATGGCTACACCTTC. Protein: CASSLARAGYGYTF. The whole variable domain, filled in from reference TRBV11-2 and TRBJ1-2, reads EAGVAQSPRYKIIEKRQSVAFWCNPISGHATLYWYQQILGQGPKLLIQFQNNGVVDDSQLPKDRFSAERLKGVDSTLKIQPAKLEDSAVYLCASSLARAGYGYTFGSGTRLTVV.

The V and J genes are TRBV3-1 (or the pseudogene TRBV3-2) and TRBJ1-5, with D possibly matching TRBD1 (6 bases). The CDR3 loop spans 17 amino acids. The germline V and J ends were trimmed by 1 base and 6 bases, with 19 bases remaining between them. The germline V gene encodes CDR1 LGHDT and CDR2 YNNKEL (reference sequence). CDR3 sequence reads: CASSQVFVGARGQPQHF. In DNA, the CDR3 is TGTGCCAGCAGCCAAGTATTCGTGGGGGCTAGGGGTCAGCCCCAGCATTTT.

The rearrangement links TRBV10-3 to TRBJ1-4; a possible D gene is TRBD1 (6 bases). Trimming left V 0 bases short and J 4 bases short, with 9 bases between. This CDR3 region has 15 residues. Germline CDR1 and CDR2: ENHRY and SYGVKD. The CDR3 loop is CAISESQGLNEKLFF. The CDR3 coding sequence is TGTGCCATCAGTGAGTCACAGGGCCTTAATGAAAAACTGTTTTTT.

The chain uses TRBV7-2 and TRBJ1-6, with no clear D. The V end was cut by 3 bases, the J end by 9 bases, with 15 bases between. Germline V CDR1 and CDR2: SGHTA, FQGNSA. CDR3 length equals 15 residues. The CDR3 DNA sequence: TGTGCCAGCAGCTTGGCCTTCCTGGTGGGTTCACCCCTCCACTTT. Residues: CASSLAFLVGSPLHF. Looking up the rest from reference TRBV7-2 and TRBJ1-6 gives the full variable domain: GAGVSQSPSNKVTEKGKDVELRCDPISGHTALYWYRQSLGQGLEFLIYFQGNSAPDKSGLPSDRFSAERTGGSVSTLTIQRTQQEDSAVYLCASSLAFLVGSPLHFGNGTRLTVT.

The chain couples TRBV10-3 to TRBJ2-3, with D possibly matching TRBD1 (6 bases). Per the germline V gene, CDR1 is ENHRY and CDR2 is SYGVKD. Trimming took 3 bases from V and 11 from J, leaving 27 bases between them. CDR3 length: 17 amino acids. CDR3 nucleotides: TGTGCCATCAGTGAAACGAAGAGGGCAGGGGCTATCGATTGGCAGTATTTT. The encoded protein is CAISETKRAGAIDWQYF.

This clone was seen a handful of times. The rearrangement links TRBV19 to TRBJ1-5, with 8 bases aligning to TRBD1. Germline V gene sequence: CDR1 LNHDA, CDR2 SQIVND (reference sequence). Trimming took 6 bases from V and 4 from J; bases not matched to a gene: 5. This CDR3 contains 14 residues. For the CDR3, the DNA is TGTGCCAGTAGCCGGGGACAGGTTAATCAGCCCCAGCATTTT. Protein: CASSRGQVNQPQHF. Based on the CDR3 plus reference TRBV19 and TRBJ1-5, the full variable domain is DGGITQSPKYLFRKEGQNVTLSCEQNLNHDAMYWYRQDPGQGLRLIYYSQIVNDFQKGDIAEGYSVSREKKESFPLTVTSAQKNPTAFYLCASSRGQVNQPQHFGDGTRLSIL.

This clone has a handful of counts. The chain joins TRBV6-2 or TRBV6-3 to TRBJ1-5, with D maybe TRBD1 (5 bases). V lost 4 bases and J 3 bases, leaving 25 bases between the germline ends. There are 19 residues in the CDR3. Germline-derived CDR1 and CDR2 are MNHEY and SVGEGT. The CDR3 region is CASSSRDGQAYGSNQPQHF. Here the CDR3 DNA reads TGTGCCAGCAGTTCCCGGGACGGCCAAGCGTACGGGTCCAATCAGCCCCAGCATTTT.

The J gene is TRBJ2-6, the V gene TRBV7-9; D possibly corresponds to TRBD2 (5 bases). The CDR3 sequence is 18 residues long. The germline V and J ends were trimmed by 5 bases and 1 base, with 18 bases remaining between them. Germline V CDR1 and CDR2: SEHNR, FQNEAQ (reference sequence). CDR3 region: CASSPRPGIRSGANVLTF. DNA for the CDR3: TGTGCCAGCAGCCCCCGGCCGGGGATTCGGTCTGGGGCCAACGTCCTGACTTTC.

This chain joins TRBV6-2 or TRBV6-3 and TRBJ1-4; 10 bases are shared with TRBD1. Germline V gene lookup returns CDR1 MNHEY and CDR2 SVGEGT. Trimming cost V 5 bases and J 5 bases; bases outside gene matches: 2. The CDR3 totals 14 residues. The CDR3 region has the DNA TGTGCCAGCAGTCGGGGACAGGGGAATGAAAAACTGTTTTTT. This translates into CASSRGQGNEKLFF.

This sequence joins TRBV5-1 and TRBJ2-3; D gene unclear. Trimming cost V 0 bases and J 6 bases, with 11 bases left between them. The germline V gene has CDR1 SGHRS and CDR2 YFSETQ. CDR3 length equals 14 residues. The CDR3 here is CASSLDPLLDTQYF. CDR3 nucleotide sequence: TGCGCCAGCAGCTTGGATCCCCTTTTGGATACGCAGTATTTT.

The rearrangement joins TRBV7-9 to TRBJ2-2; TRBD2 agrees at 8 bases. Germline CDR1 SEHNR, CDR2 FQNEAQ (reference sequence). With V trimmed by 6 bases and J by 5 bases, 5 bases remained unmatched. This CDR3 contains 14 residues. The CDR3 region is CASSTSGGTGELFF. The DNA for the CDR3 is TGTGCCAGCAGTACTAGCGGTGGGACCGGGGAGCTGTTTTTT.

The chain recombines TRBV10-1 with TRBJ1-2; TRBD1 agrees at 7 bases. This CDR3 has 14 amino acids. Trimming cost V 10 bases and J 4 bases; bases outside gene matches: 12. Per the germline V gene, CDR1 is WNHNN and CDR2 is SYGVQD (reference sequence). DNA for the CDR3: TGCGCCAAATCGGGACAGAAAGGGCTCTATGGCTACACCTTC. This encodes CAKSGQKGLYGYTF.